Following are 19 T cell receptor beta chains from one sample sequenced in a study of shared clonotypes between healthy human individuals. TCRdb keeps only in-frame clones here, not all; method: immunoSEQ multiplex PCR. The sample records some 2,100,000 clones, approximately 96% being singletons. Source material: naive CD4+ T cells sorted from blood. Subset defined: CD45RA+ positively selected. Source of these receptors: a man aged 18 to 30 in good health.

The J gene is TRBJ1-3, the V gene TRBV27; 9 bases align to TRBD1. Germline trimming cut 5 bases from V and 1 base from J; bases unmatched to any gene: 6. The CDR3 consists of 16 residues. Germline CDR1 and CDR2: MNHEY and SMNVEV (reference sequence). The CDR3 sequence is CASSSGQGWSGNTIYF. In DNA, the CDR3 is TGTGCCAGCAGTAGTGGACAGGGGTGGTCTGGAAACACCATATATTTT.

The chain employs TRBV6-6 and TRBJ1-4; unclear D gene. Trimming removed 7 bases at V and 8 bases at J, with 17 bases between. The CDR3 has 14 residues. Germline assignment: CDR1 MNHNY and CDR2 SVGAGI (reference sequence). CDR3 amino acids: CASTQANAGEKLFF. As DNA, the CDR3 is TGTGCCAGCACCCAAGCGAACGCTGGCGAAAAACTGTTTTTT.

The chain combines TRBV11-2 with TRBJ2-1; D gene unclear. Deletions cut 8 bases from V and 0 bases from J, with 11 bases between. The length of the CDR3 is 14 residues. Germline V CDR1 and CDR2: SGHAT, FQNNGV. In DNA form, the CDR3 reads TGTGCCAGCGCTCTTATGAGCTCCTACAATGAGCAGTTCTTC. Translation: CASALMSSYNEQFF.

In its sample, this clone was seen once. This rearrangement joins TRBV6-6 to TRBJ2-1, with D unresolved. V lost 6 bases and J 2 bases, leaving 14 bases between the germline ends. The CDR3 runs to 15 residues. The V gene's germline CDR1 is MNHNY and CDR2 SVGAGI (reference sequence). CDR3 region: CASSWMTSPYNEQFF. The CDR3 DNA follows: TGTGCCAGCAGCTGGATGACAAGCCCCTACAATGAGCAGTTCTTC.

The chain couples TRBV7-2 to TRBJ2-1; 12 positions match TRBD2. There are 15 residues in the CDR3. Germline V gene data show CDR1 as SGHTA and CDR2 as FQGNSA. V was clipped by 6 bases and J by 6 bases; unmatched bases: 6. CDR3 nucleotides: TGTGCCAGCAGACTGACTAGCGGGAGTGTCAATGAGCAGTTCTTC. It is translated as CASRLTSGSVNEQFF.

The chain employs TRBV2 and TRBJ2-4; no firm D call. The length of the CDR3 is 11 residues. Per the germline V gene, CDR1 is SNHLY and CDR2 is FYNNEI. The ends were cut back, 5 bases at V and 9 bases at J, with 8 bases in the middle. The CDR3 bases are TGTGCCAGCAGTCACACAGTCATTCAGTACTTC. Its protein product is CASSHTVIQYF. Looking up the rest from reference TRBV2 and TRBJ2-4 gives the full variable domain: EPEVTQTPSHQVTQMGQEVILRCVPISNHLYFYWYRQILGQKVEFLVSFYNNEISEKSEIFDDQFSVERPDGSNFTLKIRSTKLEDSAMYFCASSHTVIQYFGAGTRLSVL.

For this clone: At the DNA level, this CDR3 is encoded by other sequences in the same sample as well. The chain is built from TRBV28 and TRBJ1-4; D remains ambiguous. Trimming removed 3 bases at V and 3 bases at J, with 8 bases between. The V gene's germline CDR1 is MDHEN and CDR2 SYDVKM. CDR3 size: 14 residues. The CDR3 coding sequence is TGTGCCAGCAGTTTCCCCGGGTCTAATGAAAAACTGTTTTTT. Its protein product is CASSFPGSNEKLFF.

The rearrangement uses TRBV28 and TRBJ1-5; 7 bases fit TRBD1. Germline CDR1 is MDHEN and CDR2 is SYDVKM. The CDR3 has 15 residues. V trimming: 7 bases; J trimming: 2 bases; junction bases outside the gene matches: 8. The chain's CDR3 is CASIPPGQRNQPQHF. Here the CDR3 DNA reads TGTGCCAGCATCCCCCCGGGACAGCGCAATCAGCCCCAGCATTTT.

The CDR3 nucleotides read TGTGCCAGCAGTGGTGCGGACGGCCCAAAGCAGTTCTTC. This translates into CASSGADGPKQFF. This chain uses TRBV6-5 with TRBJ2-1; D is unresolved. CDR1 and CDR2 from the germline V gene are MNHEY and SVGAGI. The CDR3 is 13 residues long. V lost 5 bases, J lost 11 bases, and 16 bases lay in between.

The V gene is TRBV7-2, the J gene TRBJ1-3, with TRBD1 as a possible D gene (5 bases). V gave up 0 bases and J gave up 4 bases, with 10 bases separating them. This CDR3 is built from 15 residues. Germline CDR1 reads SGHTA; CDR2 reads FQGNSA. The DNA of the CDR3 is TGTGCCAGCAGCTTAGCGGCAGGGAACGGAAACACCATATATTTT. Protein product: CASSLAAGNGNTIYF.

The gene calls are TRBV10-3 and TRBJ2-7; the D gene is possibly TRBD1 (6 bases). This CDR3 spans 14 amino acids. Trimming removed 2 bases from V and 5 bases from J, with 13 bases in between. Germline V CDR1 and CDR2: ENHRY, SYGVKD. Here the CDR3 DNA reads TGTGCCATCAGTGAGAGTTCCAGGGGCGACGAGCAGTACTTC. It specifies CAISESSRGDEQYF.

The rearrangement links TRBV5-1 to TRBJ2-7; tentative D call: TRBD1 (5 bases). Trimming pared 2 bases from V and 4 bases from J, leaving 13 bases between. Germline CDR1 SGHRS, CDR2 YFSETQ. This CDR3 spans 14 amino acids. CDR3 amino acids: CASSFSGLDYEQYF. Here the CDR3 DNA reads TGCGCCAGCAGCTTCTCAGGGTTGGATTACGAGCAGTACTTC.

This chain uses TRBV5-1 with TRBJ2-5; 11 bases are a match to TRBD2. The germline V gene encodes CDR1 SGHRS and CDR2 YFSETQ. J gave up 4 bases and V 3 bases, and 8 bases lay outside the gene matches. The CDR3 contains 16 residues. In nucleotides, the CDR3 is TGCGCCAGCAGCTCGGGGACTAGCGGCCTTGGAGAGACCCAGTACTTC. This encodes CASSSGTSGLGETQYF.

This chain joins TRBV30 and TRBJ2-3; D gene unclear. CDR1 and CDR2 from the germline V gene are GTSNPN and SVGIG (reference sequence). V dropped 4 bases and J dropped 3 bases, with 11 bases sitting between them. The CDR3 is made up of 13 amino acids. The CDR3 loop is CAWTIDRTDTQYF. CDR3 bases: TGTGCCTGGACCATAGACCGGACAGATACGCAGTATTTT.

This clone has just one count. The CDR3: CAWSTLWGEQYF. In DNA, the CDR3 is TGTGCCTGGAGTACCCTGTGGGGAGAGCAGTACTTC. This rearrangement joins TRBV30 to TRBJ2-7; D is uncertain. This CDR3 is built from 12 residues. Germline CDR1 reads GTSNPN; CDR2 reads SVGIG (reference sequence). The germline V and J ends were trimmed by 2 bases and 7 bases, with 12 bases remaining between them.

J is TRBJ1-6 and V is TRBV28, with D perhaps TRBD1 (5 bases). The germline CDR1 and CDR2 sequences are MDHEN and SYDVKM. The CDR3 is 15 amino acids. Trimming pared 5 bases from V and 5 bases from J, leaving 13 bases between. CDR3 loop: CASSSPGLNNSPLHF. CDR3 DNA: TGTGCCAGCAGTAGCCCGGGACTAAATAATTCACCCCTCCACTTT.

The chain joins TRBV7-2 to TRBJ2-1, with TRBD1 matching 7 bases. The CDR3 is made up of 14 amino acids. Looked up from germline, CDR1 is SGHTA and CDR2 is FQGNSA. J gave up 7 bases and V 7 bases, and 10 bases lay outside the gene matches. As DNA, the CDR3 is TGTGCCAGCACCCCCGCGGGCAGGGGGAATGAGCAGTTCTTC. Encoded protein: CASTPAGRGNEQFF.

The gene calls are TRBV7-9 and TRBJ2-7; 8 nucleotides line up with TRBD2. Per germline, CDR1 SEHNR and CDR2 FQNEAQ (reference sequence). CDR3 length: 14 amino acids. The ends lost 5 bases at V and 6 bases at J; junction bases unmatched: 9. Written as DNA, the CDR3 is TGTGCCAGCAGCCAAACGGGACTAGTAGCCGAGCAGTACTTC. Encoded protein: CASSQTGLVAEQYF.

On this clone itself: Other DNA sequences within the sample encode an identical CDR3. This CDR3 reads CASRGTGTGELFF. The CDR3 nucleotides read TGTGCCAGCAGGGGGACAGGGACCGGGGAGCTGTTTTTT. The chain joins TRBV2 to TRBJ2-2, with 9 bases fitting TRBD1. With 6 bases clipped from V and 5 bases from J, the junction kept 1 base outside the gene matches. CDR3 size: 13 residues. Per the germline V gene, CDR1 is SNHLY and CDR2 is FYNNEI.